This TCR beta chain appears in the sequencing data of a study of graft-versus-host responses after intestinal transplantation (dated by TCRdb to the early 2020s). Regarding the study in general: The transplants that recipients received were multivisceral, liver-intestinal, or isolated intestinal. A cohort of about two dozen intestinal transplant recipients, including one retransplant, was enrolled, and a few patients lacking pretransplant specimens were excluded. Every recipient was given anti-thymocyte globulin induction, then maintenance tacrolimus and steroids for around three years. Samples from a few later patients were sequenced in-house on an Illumina MiSeq with MiXCR processing rather than by the commercial service. To identify alloreactive clones, pre-transplant mixed lymphocyte reaction products were sequenced and then compared with unstimulated pre-transplant donor and recipient T cells. A peak of at least 4% donor T cells among recipient peripheral blood mononuclear cells was the definition used for donor T cell macrochimerism. Graft-versus-host and host-versus-graft alloreactive T cell clones were tracked in the graft, circulation and bone marrow after intestinal transplantation using bulk TCR-beta CDR3 sequencing. General findings and caveats noted by the study authors: Patients with donor T cell macrochimerism had high GvH to HvG T cell clonal ratios in their allografts. Conclusions were limited by the relatively low number and heterogeneity of intestinal transplant patients. Early after transplant, peak levels of circulating GvH clones were found to be associated with declines in HvG clones. GvH clones were detected in recipient bone marrow, and some appeared earlier in ileal mucosa or blood, consistent with an intestinal mucosal origin.

The library was obtained by the immunoSEQ multiplex PCR assay. For most patients, genomic DNA was isolated with the Qiagen DNeasy Blood and Tissue Kit and shipped frozen to Adaptive Biotechnologies for TCR sequencing. For most patients, high-throughput TCR-beta CDR3 sequencing of genomic DNA was performed by Adaptive Biotechnologies. The paper's data handling went like this. Adaptive's ImmunoSEQ software was the source of the TCR sequencing data for 15 to 20 patients, while three other patients were processed with MiXCR and VDJtools. CD4 versus CD8 sorting errors were corrected by removing sequences found in both subsets at a frequency ratio below 5:1. CDR3 nucleotide sequences shared by donor and recipient were removed because the origin of these sequences could not be assigned. Alloreactive clones required at least 2-fold expansion over unstimulated cells and minimum CFSE-low frequency of 0.002% (template counts) or 0.001% (read counts). Mappable clones were those detected in sequenced pre-transplant spleen, lymph node, or MLR CFSE-low populations of the donor or recipient. Cumulative frequency of alloreactive clones was calculated as a percentage of all sequences weighted by copy number. TCRdb took over this immuneACCESS table, retaining in-frame rearrangements with V and J assigned. Such tables are incomplete; in checked studies, under half of the missing clones stem from an unresolved V gene, and the remainder is unexplained. V and J calls and clone size come straight from that table; D and trimming were deduced from the DNA. Across this sample there are 78,000 or so clones, with around 87% seen only once. The ten largest make up under 9.5% of the sample.

The CDR3, cysteine through phenylalanine, is 15 amino acids long. Only the CDR3 portion is preserved as DNA: 45 bases, with reading frame beginning at the first base. V is reduced by 0 bases and J by 4 bases, leaving a spacing of 12 bases between them. Based on the germline V gene, the CDR1 and CDR2 sequences are MNHNS and SASEGT. About this clone: This clone's antigen is unknown. One base away there is no much larger clone; base qualities are not given.

The time point label for this specimen denotes: cells obtained before transplantation from donor or recipient. CD3+CD4+ and CD3+CD8+ populations were FACS-sorted from unstimulated pre-transplant donor and recipient cells taken from spleen or lymph nodes. This specimen consisted of unstimulated CD8+ T cells sorted from spleen or lymph node cells, obtained before transplant. This clonotype was obtained from a human donor who was the organ donor for an intestinal transplant. The sequence is built from TRBV6-1 and TRBJ1-2; a weak D assignment points to TRBD1 (6 bases agree). The DNA sequence is as follows: TGTGCCAGCAGTGAAGCCACCGGGGGCGGCTATGGCTACACCTTC. It codes for CASSEATGGGYGYTF.